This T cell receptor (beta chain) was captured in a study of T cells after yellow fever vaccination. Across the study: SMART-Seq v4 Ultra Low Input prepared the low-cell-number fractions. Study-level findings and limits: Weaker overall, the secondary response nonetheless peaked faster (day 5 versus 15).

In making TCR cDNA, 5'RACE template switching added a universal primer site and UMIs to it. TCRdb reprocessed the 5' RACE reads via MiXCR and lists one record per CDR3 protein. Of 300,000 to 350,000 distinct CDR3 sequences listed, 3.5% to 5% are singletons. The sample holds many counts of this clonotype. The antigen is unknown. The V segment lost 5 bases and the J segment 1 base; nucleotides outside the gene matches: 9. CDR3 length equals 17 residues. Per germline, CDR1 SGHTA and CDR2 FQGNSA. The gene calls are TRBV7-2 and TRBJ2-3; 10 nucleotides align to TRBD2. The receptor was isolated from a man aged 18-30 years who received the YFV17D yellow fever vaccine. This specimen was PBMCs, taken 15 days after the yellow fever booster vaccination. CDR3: CASSRRVAGGGTDTQYF. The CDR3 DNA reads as TGTGCCAGCAGCCGTCGAGTAGCGGGGGGCGGCACAGATACGCAGTATTTT.